The next 8 T cell receptor beta chains were all read from a single sample in a study of CD8 T cells in ankylosing spondylitis. TCRdb fed the 5' RACE reads into MiXCR, producing one record per CDR3 protein. In the table there are roughly 250,000 distinct CDR3 sequences, around 9.1% of which are singletons. What was sequenced was blood, either unsorted or a sorted T cell fraction (not recorded which). The receptors come from a male donor with ankylosing spondylitis or in good health (not recorded which).

The chain employs TRBV29-1 and TRBJ2-1, with TRBD1 matching 8 bases. In germline, CDR1 is SQVTM, CDR2 ANQGSEA. The CDR3 loop spans 13 amino acids. Unmatched junction bases numbered 7, after V lost 7 bases and J lost 5 bases. The CDR3 DNA is TGCAGCGGCGCCCGGACAGGGAACAATGAGCAGTTCTTC. This gives the protein CSGARTGNNEQFF.

This clonotype appeared a few times. The chain combines TRBV18 with TRBJ1-1; the match to TRBD1 covers 7 bases. The germline gives CDR1 KGHSH, CDR2 LQKENI. V lost 3 bases, J lost 4 bases, and 5 bases stayed unmatched. This CDR3 contains 14 residues. CDR3 amino acids: CASSPGRDSTEAFF. CDR3 bases: TGTGCCAGCTCACCGGGCCGGGACAGCACTGAAGCTTTCTTT.

This CDR3 is CSVSFGGGGGYTF. CDR3 nucleotides: TGCAGCGTTTCGTTTGGTGGTGGGGGTGGCTACACCTTC. This chain connects TRBV29-1 to TRBJ1-2; a weak D match, TRBD1 (5 bases). This CDR3 comprises 13 residues. V was pared by 5 bases and J by 7 bases, with 17 bases between. The germline V gene encodes CDR1 SQVTM and CDR2 ANQGSEA.

This clonotype has a count of ten or more. The genes are TRBV9 and TRBJ1-4; possibly TRBD1 for D (5 bases). Trimming stripped 4 bases from V and 8 bases from J, with 15 bases between. Germline assignment: CDR1 SGDLS and CDR2 YYNGEE. The CDR3 has 14 amino acids. The CDR3 region has the DNA TGTGCCAGCAGCCGAGGAGGGGCGAAAGAAAAACTGTTTTTT. Translation: CASSRGGAKEKLFF.

This clonotype was observed a handful of times. This chain links TRBV11-2 with TRBJ2-5; the D gene could be TRBD1 or TRBD2 (5 bases each). The CDR3 runs to 13 residues. With 3 bases removed from V and 5 bases from J, the gap between germline ends came to 10 bases. The germline CDR1 and CDR2 sequences are SGHAT and FQNNGV. CDR3 DNA sequence: TGTGCCAGCAGCTTGCAGGGAGTGGAGACCCAGTACTTC. The encoded protein is CASSLQGVETQYF.

In its sample, this clonotype was seen a few times. The rearrangement links TRBV7-2 to TRBJ2-7; TRBD2 agrees at 7 bases. Germline-derived CDR1 and CDR2 are SGHTA and FQGNSA. This CDR3 region has 15 residues. J gave up 2 bases and V 1 base, and 5 bases lay outside the gene matches. This CDR3 reads CASSLGGGEPYEQYF. DNA of the CDR3: TGTGCCAGCAGCTTAGGGGGGGGGGAACCCTACGAGCAGTACTTC.

This clonotype was observed at least ten times. V is TRBV4-3 and J is TRBJ1-1, with 10 bases identical to TRBD1. This CDR3 is 16 amino acids long. The V segment lost 5 bases and the J segment 1 base; nucleotides outside the gene matches: 7. Per the germline V gene, CDR1 is LGHNA and CDR2 is YSLEER. CDR3 residues: CASSAGTGDSNTEAFF. The CDR3 nucleotides read TGCGCCAGCAGCGCTGGGACAGGGGATTCGAACACTGAAGCTTTCTTT.

Ten or more counts support this clonotype. The chain is built from TRBV20-1 and TRBJ2-7; 7 bases align to TRBD2. Germline CDR1 is DFQATT and CDR2 is SNEGSKA (reference sequence). Trimming took 6 bases from V and 0 from J; bases not matched to a gene: 14. This CDR3 region has 16 residues. CDR3 residues: CSAAYPSGSSSYEQYF. The CDR3 DNA sequence: TGCAGTGCGGCCTATCCTAGCGGCTCGAGCTCCTACGAGCAGTACTTC.